The 13 T cell receptor beta chains below come from one sample, sequenced in a study of T cells after yellow fever vaccination (dated by TCRdb to the late 2010s). Library construction relied on 5' RACE. The data were produced on an Illumina HiSeq 2500. Clones were called with MiXCR by TCRdb after fastp trimmed the public reads at Q25, and only in-frame beta chains were retained. CDR3 protein duplicates are merged, each entry listing the most common genes and DNA. A total of roughly 45,000 distinct CDR3 sequences appear in this sample, around 6.8% of them only once. About 9.4% of the sample is in the top ten clones. Interpreted using the paper, the treatment or condition label stands for: live attenuated yellow fever vaccine strain. Sequencing used PBMCs, either bulk or a sorted T-cell subset (CD4+, CD8+, memory, or dextramer-sorted; not recorded which), obtained 45 days after the yellow fever booster vaccination. Source of these receptors: a man aged 30 to 39 who received the YFV17D yellow fever vaccine.

This clonotype was detected a few times. The chain employs TRBV15 and TRBJ2-5, with TRBD1 matching 8 bases. The J segment lost 11 bases and the V segment lost 4 bases, leaving 9 bases of the junction unmatched. Germline loops: CDR1 LNHNV, CDR2 YYDKDF (reference sequence). This CDR3 spans 13 amino acids. The CDR3 spells CATSTRTGNHQYF. CDR3 nucleotide sequence: TGTGCCACCAGCACCCGGACAGGGAACCATCAGTACTTC.

This clonotype was detected a few times. Here the CDR3 reads CAWSVGTRVEETQYF. In DNA form, the CDR3 reads TGTGCCTGGAGTGTAGGAACGAGGGTTGAGGAGACCCAGTACTTC. The chain employs TRBV30 and TRBJ2-5; tentative D call: TRBD2 (5 bases). The CDR3 is 15 residues long. Germline-derived CDR1 and CDR2 are GTSNPN and SVGIG (reference sequence). The V and J ends lost 0 bases and 5 bases respectively, with 16 bases between them.

This clonotype appeared a single time. The junction shows a germline mismatch at one end, possibly a read error. The chain recombines TRBV20-1 with TRBJ2-1; D perhaps matches TRBD2 (6 bases). Germline V lookup: CDR1 DFQATT, CDR2 SNEGSKA (reference sequence). This CDR3 is 15 amino acids long. The CDR3 nucleotides are TGCTGTGCTAGCGAATCTAAGCGGCCCTACAATGAGCAGTTCTTC. As protein: CCASESKRPYNEQFF.

Turning to this clonotype: A read error may explain this, as a much larger clone is one base away. The chain couples TRBV23-1 to TRBJ2-2; D may be TRBD2 (5 bases). TRBV23-1 belongs to the ORF category, with a function that is uncertain. The CDR3 spans 20 residues. Trimming cost V 4 bases and J 2 bases, with 26 bases left between them. The CDR3 region is CASSRRAGLPRNDNTGELFF. Here the CDR3 DNA reads TGCGCCAGCAGTCGGCGGGCGGGTCTACCCCGGAATGATAACACCGGGGAGCTGTTTTTT.

This clonotype has more than one count but fewer than ten. The chain has TRBV9 and TRBJ1-6; TRBD1 matches 9 bases. V lost 1 base and J lost 7; bases outside the gene matches: 3. The CDR3 is 15 residues long. Germline values: CDR1 SGDLS, CDR2 YYNGEE. CDR3 region: CASSVPGTGNSPLHF. In DNA, the CDR3 is TGTGCCAGCAGCGTACCCGGGACAGGGAATTCACCCCTCCACTTT.

This clonotype was observed a few times. This chain links TRBV7-7 with TRBJ2-3, with 9 bases matching TRBD2. V trimming: 3 bases; J trimming: 1 base; junction bases outside the gene matches: 2. CDR3 size: 15 residues. Germline loops: CDR1 SSHAT, CDR2 FNYEAQ (reference sequence). CDR3: CASSFSSGGTDTQYF. CDR3 nucleotides: TGTGCCAGCAGCTTTTCTAGCGGGGGCACAGATACGCAGTATTTT.

This clonotype was observed a few times. The chain has TRBV7-2 and TRBJ2-4; D remains ambiguous. Germline-derived CDR1 and CDR2 are SGHTA and FQGNSA. The V end was cut by 1 base, the J end by 0 bases, with 7 bases between. CDR3 length equals 15 residues. The CDR3 protein is CASSLVALAKNIQYF. For the CDR3, the DNA is TGTGCCAGCAGCTTAGTGGCGTTAGCCAAAAACATTCAGTACTTC.

This chain connects TRBV24-1 to TRBJ2-7; no reliable D call. Trimming took off 6 bases at V and 5 bases at J, with 16 bases between the two ends. CDR1 is KGHDR and CDR2 is SFDVKD in the germline V gene. The CDR3 runs to 14 residues. The CDR3 bases are TGTGCCACCAGTTCGGGTCGCCGCCTCGACGAGCAGTACTTC. Its translation is CATSSGRRLDEQYF.

Many counts were recorded for this clonotype. The rearrangement uses TRBV5-1 and TRBJ2-1; 12 bases are shared with TRBD1. The germline CDR1 and CDR2 sequences are SGHRS and YFSETQ. The CDR3 has 14 residues. Trimming at V came to 6 bases and at J to 9 bases, leaving 7 bases not matched to a gene. The CDR3 loop reads CASKSGQGAGEQFF. Here the CDR3 DNA reads TGCGCCAGCAAATCGGGACAGGGGGCCGGTGAGCAGTTCTTC.

This clonotype came up many times. V usage is TRBV5-1 and J usage is TRBJ1-4, with D tentatively TRBD1 (6 bases). Germline values: CDR1 SGHRS, CDR2 YFSETQ. V was trimmed by 0 bases and J by 6 bases, leaving 15 bases between them. The CDR3 loop spans 16 amino acids. The CDR3 loop reads CASSLGPTGNDEKLFF. CDR3 coding DNA: TGCGCCAGCAGCTTGGGGCCAACAGGGAATGATGAAAAACTGTTTTTT.

The chain recombines TRBV30 with TRBJ2-1; 9 positions match TRBD2. This CDR3 comprises 14 residues. The germline V gene encodes CDR1 GTSNPN and CDR2 SVGIG (reference sequence). After removal of 8 bases from V and 2 bases from J, the junction contained 7 bases not matched to a gene. The chain's CDR3 is CASQAGGPYNEQFF. The CDR3 DNA follows: TGTGCCAGCCAAGCGGGAGGACCCTACAATGAGCAGTTCTTC.

This clonotype was detected ten times or more. This chain connects TRBV7-2 to TRBJ1-1; D gene uncertain. The V and J ends lost 1 base and 5 bases respectively, with 11 bases between them. Germline assignment: CDR1 SGHTA and CDR2 FQGNSA. This CDR3 has 14 amino acids. As DNA, the CDR3 is TGTGCCAGCAGCTTAGGGTCAGGCTGGACTGAAGCTTTCTTT. As protein: CASSLGSGWTEAFF.

This clonotype showed up just a few times. The V gene is TRBV3-1, the J gene TRBJ2-1, with TRBD2 identical over 12 bases. V lost 4 bases and J lost 4; bases outside the gene matches: 8. The CDR3 is made up of 17 amino acids. Germline V gene lookup returns CDR1 LGHDT and CDR2 YNNKEL (reference sequence). The DNA of the CDR3 is TGTGCCAGCAGCCCACAAGGGACTAGCGGGCCGTACAATGAGCAGTTCTTC. Protein sequence: CASSPQGTSGPYNEQFF.